This TCR beta chain derives from a study of blood T cell repertoires in COVID-19. Whole-study context: T cells, B-cell-depleted T cells, or PBMCs provided the cDNA or gDNA that served as material.

Per the original data handling: Reference gene primer amplification in the assay estimated nucleated cell counts. TCRdb's copy holds only in-frame clones and misses some; the assay was immunoSEQ multiplex PCR. V, J and clone size are those of that table, while D and trimming were read from the DNA. This sample has about 230,000 clones; roughly 84% occur once, and the top ten carry approximately 4.7%. CDR1 is SGDLS and CDR2 is YYNGEE in the germline V gene. CDR3 length: 12 amino acids. Trimming removed 4 bases from V and 3 bases from J, with 8 bases in between. The receptor comes from a man aged 50-59 years with active or convalescent COVID-19. Material: peripheral blood. The chain couples TRBV9 to TRBJ2-7; D not resolved. As DNA, the CDR3 is TGTGCCAGCAGCCCTCGAGGCTACGAGCAGTACTTC. Translating it yields CASSPRGYEQYF.